Listed below are T cell receptor beta chains from one sample, sequenced in a study of shared clonotypes between healthy human individuals. Sequenced by immunoSEQ multiplex PCR; TCRdb stores in-frame clones only, minus some. The sample yields over 2,000,000 clones, roughly 93% seen once. The sequenced sample was naive CD8+ T cells from PBMCs. All receptors derive from a man aged 18 to 29 in good health. Some clones in this sample may be carry-over from other donors' samples. The CDR3 runs from the conserved cysteine through the conserved F or W. D genes are given only for firm matches. Some rows have no size entry. The others give once, few or many, or a class for an expanded clone.

D gene: -; clone size: -; J gene: TRBJ2-2; V gene: TRBV27; CDR3 DNA: TGTGCCAGCAGTTTTAGCTGGGGGGAGAACACCGGGGAGCTGTTTTTT; CDR3 protein: CASSFSWGENTGELFF
D gene: -; clone size: -; J gene: TRBJ2-7; V gene: TRBV19; CDR3 DNA: TGTGCCAGCGGGCCCGGACCATCCTACGAGCAGTACTTC; CDR3 protein: CASGPGPSYEQYF
D gene: -; clone size: once; J gene: TRBJ2-7; V gene: TRBV11-2; CDR3 DNA: TGTGCCAGCAGCTCGCTTTTCCGGACAGACCAAAACTACGAGCAGTACTTC; CDR3 protein: CASSSLFRTDQNYEQYF
D gene: -; clone size: -; J gene: TRBJ2-1; V gene: TRBV4-3; CDR3 DNA: TGCGCCAGCAGCCAAGAGGACCTGGGTGAGCAGTTCTTC; CDR3 protein: CASSQEDLGEQFF
D gene: TRBD1; clone size: -; J gene: TRBJ1-5; V gene: TRBV27; CDR3 DNA: TGTGCCAGCAGTCCCAGACAGGGGGCCGGTCAGCCCCAGCATTTT; CDR3 protein: CASSPRQGAGQPQHF
D gene: -; clone size: -; J gene: TRBJ2-7; V gene: TRBV5-6; CDR3 DNA: TGTGCCAGCAGCTTGGGCGGGCGCGACGAGCAGTACTTC; CDR3 protein: CASSLGGRDEQYF
D gene: -; clone size: -; J gene: TRBJ2-1; V gene: TRBV2; CDR3 DNA: TGTGCCAGCAGAAGGGACCGTAGCTCCTACAATGAGCAGTTCTTC; CDR3 protein: CASRRDRSSYNEQFF
D gene: TRBD2; clone size: -; J gene: TRBJ2-7; V gene: TRBV6-1; CDR3 DNA: TGTGCCAGCAGTGAATGGACTAGCGGGACCTACGAGCAGTACTTC; CDR3 protein: CASSEWTSGTYEQYF
D gene: -; clone size: -; J gene: TRBJ1-1; V gene: TRBV5-4; CDR3 DNA: TGTGCCAGCACCCCCCTTCCCCGGGACATCTACTCGAACACTGAAGCTTTCTTT; CDR3 protein: CASTPLPRDIYSNTEAFF
D gene: TRBD1; clone size: -; J gene: TRBJ1-5; V gene: TRBV28; CDR3 DNA: TGTGCCAGCAAGATGACAGGGTCGGCCCAGCCCCAGCATTTT; CDR3 protein: CASKMTGSAQPQHF